A single sample is the source of the 29 T cell receptor beta chains below, sequenced in a study of T cell changes during pregnancy in multiple sclerosis. The table came from immunoSEQ multiplex PCR; TCRdb's copy has only in-frame clones and leaves some out. In the table there are under 95,000 clones, roughly 91% of which are singletons. The sample here was peripheral blood, taken after pregnancy. Source of these receptors: a female donor in good health, enrolled as a control in a pregnancy study.

The rearrangement uses TRBV7-9 and TRBJ2-5; a weak D match, TRBD2 (6 bases). The DNA end is more similar to TRBJ2-7, so the J call may be wrong. The V gene's germline CDR1 is SEHNR and CDR2 FQNEAQ (reference sequence). The CDR3 consists of 15 residues. The CDR3 sequence is CASSLEGSGPYEQYF. CDR3 in DNA: TGTGCCAGCAGCTTAGAGGGCAGCGGGCCCTACGAGCAGTACTTC.

This chain joins TRBV7-2 and TRBJ1-6; 8 nucleotides agree with TRBD1. This CDR3 has 14 amino acids. After removal of 5 bases from V and 10 bases from J, the junction contained 7 bases not matched to a gene. Germline V CDR1 and CDR2: SGHTA, FQGNSA. In DNA form, the CDR3 reads TGTGCCAGCAGCCCGGACAGGGATCGGTCACCCCTCCACTTT. This gives the protein CASSPDRDRSPLHF.

This clone showed up just once. The chain carries TRBV7-2 and TRBJ2-7, with TRBD1 matching 7 bases. V dropped 6 bases and J dropped 7; count of bases not matched to a gene: 15. Germline V lookup: CDR1 SGHTA, CDR2 FQGNSA. The CDR3 runs 15 residues. The chain's CDR3 is CASSTGTELQGEQYF. The CDR3 region has the DNA TGTGCCAGCAGTACCGGGACAGAGCTCCAGGGAGAGCAGTACTTC.

The chain uses TRBV19 and TRBJ1-5; D gene ambiguous. Germline V lookup: CDR1 LNHDA, CDR2 SQIVND (reference sequence). Between the trimmed V and J ends, which lost 5 bases and 11 bases, there was a span of 10 bases. The length of the CDR3 is 11 residues. CDR3 in DNA: TGTGCCAGTAGTCACGGGGAGACCCAGCATTTT. It codes for CASSHGETQHF.

The chain joins TRBV2 to TRBJ2-7, with D possibly matching TRBD1 (6 bases). The CDR3 length is 15 residues. Trimming stripped 3 bases from V and 4 bases from J, with 16 bases between. Germline lookup yields CDR1 SNHLY and CDR2 FYNNEI. In DNA form, the CDR3 reads TGTGCCAGCAGTGATAATTTCGGGACACCTTACGAGCAGTACTTC. Protein: CASSDNFGTPYEQYF.

The chain has TRBV7-6 and TRBJ1-1, with 7 bases fitting TRBD1. J gave up 1 base and V 5 bases, and 1 base lay outside the gene matches. This CDR3 spans 13 amino acids. Germline values: CDR1 SGHVS, CDR2 FNYEAQ. CDR3 bases: TGTGCCAGCAGCGGACAGGAGAACACTGAAGCTTTCTTT. Its protein product is CASSGQENTEAFF. Full variable domain (remainder filled in from reference TRBV7-6 and TRBJ1-1): GAGVSQSPRYKVTKRGQDVALRCDPISGHVSLYWYRQALGQGPEFLTYFNYEAQQDKSGLPNDRFSAERPEGSISTLTIQRTEQRDSAMYRCASSGQENTEAFFGQGTRLTVV.

This clone has only one observation. The chain joins TRBV19 to TRBJ1-4, with 7 nucleotides matching TRBD1. The V segment lost 4 bases and the J segment 0 bases; nucleotides outside the gene matches: 5. Germline V gene data show CDR1 as LNHDA and CDR2 as SQIVND (reference sequence). This CDR3 is 16 amino acids long. CDR3 bases: TGTGCCAGTAGTAAAGGGACAGTTGCAACTAATGAAAAACTGTTTTTT. It translates to CASSKGTVATNEKLFF.

The chain combines TRBV10-3 with TRBJ1-2, with D possibly matching TRBD1 (5 bases). Trimming took off 0 bases at V and 8 bases at J, with 13 bases between the two ends. This CDR3 is 14 amino acids long. Looked up from germline, CDR1 is ENHRY and CDR2 is SYGVKD. CDR3 in DNA: TGTGCCATCAGTGAGTCGCCGGGGGTCGTAGGCTACACCTTC. Residues: CAISESPGVVGYTF.

The genes are TRBV2 and TRBJ1-5; the match to TRBD1 covers 7 bases. Per the germline V gene, CDR1 is SNHLY and CDR2 is FYNNEI. With V trimmed by 5 bases and J by 0 bases, 10 bases remained unmatched. CDR3 length: 17 amino acids. In DNA form, the CDR3 reads TGTGCCAGCAGTCCCGGGACAGAAAAAAATAGCAATCAGCCCCAGCATTTT. Amino acid sequence: CASSPGTEKNSNQPQHF. Using reference TRBV2 and TRBJ1-5 for the parts outside the CDR3, the full variable domain is EPEVTQTPSHQVTQMGQEVILRCVPISNHLYFYWYRQILGQKVEFLVSFYNNEISEKSEIFDDQFSVERPDGSNFTLKIRSTKLEDSAMYFCASSPGTEKNSNQPQHFGDGTRLSIL.

The rearrangement links TRBV6-1 to TRBJ2-7; 9 bases match TRBD1. V shed 7 bases, J shed 1 base, and the junction held 8 bases outside the gene matches. This CDR3 is 15 amino acids long. CDR1 and CDR2 from the germline V gene are MNHNS and SASEGT. The CDR3 DNA sequence: TGTGCCAGCAAAGAGGGGGGACAGGGTTCCTACGAGCAGTACTTC. It translates to CASKEGGQGSYEQYF.

The chain recombines TRBV5-4 with TRBJ2-3; D is undetermined. The length of the CDR3 is 14 residues. V was shortened by 4 bases and J by 3 bases, with 12 bases between the two germline ends. The germline V gene has CDR1 SGHNT and CDR2 YYREEE (reference sequence). The CDR3 spells CASSLGPETDTQYF. DNA for the CDR3: TGTGCCAGCAGCCTAGGTCCGGAGACAGATACGCAGTATTTT.

CDR3 residues: CASSPDRAGANVLTF. The DNA of the CDR3 is TGTGCCAGCAGTCCCGACAGGGCTGGGGCCAACGTCCTGACTTTC. This chain uses TRBV6-5 with TRBJ2-6; 7 positions match TRBD1. V was pared by 5 bases and J by 2 bases, with 3 bases of the junction left unmatched. The CDR3 extends over 15 amino acids. In germline, CDR1 is MNHEY, CDR2 SVGAGI.

This chain connects TRBV5-1 to TRBJ1-3, with TRBD1 as a possible D gene (6 bases). Germline V gives CDR1 SGHRS, CDR2 YFSETQ. Trimming stripped 4 bases from V and 3 bases from J, with 14 bases between. The CDR3 is made up of 15 amino acids. The CDR3 DNA follows: TGCGCCAGCAGCCCGAGCGGGGGCCTTGGAAACACCATATATTTT. Translating it yields CASSPSGGLGNTIYF. The full variable domain, its missing parts supplied by reference TRBV5-1 and TRBJ1-3, is KAGVTQTPRYLIKTRGQQVTLSCSPISGHRSVSWYQQTPGQGLQFLFEYFSETQRNKGNFPGRFSGRQFSNSRSEMNVSTLELGDSALYLCASSPSGGLGNTIYFGEGSWLTVV.

The chain combines TRBV7-2 with TRBJ1-1; tentatively, D is TRBD1 (5 bases). V lost 2 bases and J lost 2, with 6 bases in between. CDR1 and CDR2 (germline): SGHTA, FQGNSA. The CDR3 is 13 residues long. CDR3 region: CASSLRGNTEAFF. CDR3 coding DNA: TGTGCCAGCAGCTTAAGGGGTAACACTGAAGCTTTCTTT.

This chain connects TRBV7-3 to TRBJ1-1, with D perhaps matching TRBD1 (5 bases). The CDR3 spans 15 residues. Per the germline V gene, CDR1 is SGHTA and CDR2 is FQGTGA. V gave up 2 bases and J gave up 5 bases, with 15 bases separating them. CDR3: CASSLAAGLRTEAFF. The CDR3 DNA reads as TGTGCCAGCAGCTTAGCTGCAGGGTTGCGGACTGAAGCTTTCTTT.

The rearrangement links TRBV4-3 to TRBJ1-4; 7 nucleotides agree with TRBD1. CDR3 length: 15 residues. J gave up 5 bases and V 4 bases, and 7 bases lay outside the gene matches. Germline CDR1 reads LGHNA; CDR2 reads YSLEER. The CDR3 DNA reads as TGCGCCAGCAGCCGAACAGGGACAGAAAATGAAAAACTGTTTTTT. Protein sequence: CASSRTGTENEKLFF.

The gene calls are TRBV6-1 and TRBJ2-7; tentative D call: TRBD2 (5 bases). Trimming took 6 bases from V and 5 from J, leaving 11 bases between them. This CDR3 is 12 amino acids long. Germline CDR1 and CDR2: MNHNS and SASEGT. The CDR3 reads CASRDFTDEQYF. The CDR3 DNA sequence: TGTGCCAGCAGGGACTTTACGGACGAGCAGTACTTC.

This clone was observed a few times. The V and J genes are TRBV11-2 and TRBJ1-3; unclear D gene. The CDR3 is made up of 11 amino acids. With 6 bases removed from V and 9 bases from J, the gap between germline ends came to 9 bases. CDR1 is SGHAT, CDR2 FQNNGV, per germline. The CDR3 sequence: CASSLGGTIYF. The CDR3 region has the DNA TGTGCCAGCAGTCTCGGAGGCACCATATATTTT.

The chain couples TRBV28 to TRBJ2-2; D remains unclear. The length of the CDR3 is 15 residues. The germline V gene has CDR1 MDHEN and CDR2 SYDVKM. The ends were cut back, 6 bases at V and 2 bases at J, with 13 bases in the middle. The CDR3 loop reads CASSSDTHNTGELFF. The DNA of the CDR3 is TGTGCCAGCAGCTCCGACACTCATAACACCGGGGAGCTGTTTTTT.

This rearrangement joins TRBV5-4 to TRBJ2-3; D is uncertain. Germline CDR1 SGHNT, CDR2 YYREEE (reference sequence). CDR3 size: 12 residues. V was trimmed by 0 bases and J by 6 bases, leaving 5 bases between them. In nucleotides, the CDR3 is TGTGCCAGCAGCTTGGTAGCCGATACGCAGTATTTT. As protein: CASSLVADTQYF.

The chain joins TRBV29-1 to TRBJ1-3; D is unresolved. The V gene's germline CDR1 is SQVTM and CDR2 ANQGSEA. Trimming pared 4 bases from V and 4 bases from J, leaving 14 bases between. This CDR3 region has 14 residues. The CDR3 reads CSVADLYGGNTIYF. The CDR3 coding sequence is TGCAGCGTTGCGGACTTGTATGGGGGAAACACCATATATTTT.

This chain links TRBV7-2 with TRBJ1-2; a possible D gene is TRBD1 (6 bases). V was pared by 1 base and J by 3 bases, with 9 bases between. The CDR3 extends over 14 amino acids. CDR1 SGHTA and CDR2 FQGNSA come from the germline V gene. This CDR3 reads CASSLVKGDYGYTF. For the CDR3, the DNA is TGTGCCAGCAGCTTAGTCAAGGGGGACTATGGCTACACCTTC.

The chain has TRBV7-9 and TRBJ2-5; 9 nucleotides agree with TRBD1. Germline V gene sequence: CDR1 SEHNR, CDR2 FQNEAQ (reference sequence). The CDR3 loop spans 15 amino acids. The J segment lost 4 bases and the V segment lost 5 bases, leaving 8 bases of the junction unmatched. CDR3 region: CASSRSDRGRETQYF. CDR3 coding DNA: TGTGCCAGCAGCCGATCCGACAGGGGGAGAGAGACCCAGTACTTC.

V and J are TRBV30 and TRBJ2-3, with 12 positions matching TRBD2. Trimming cost V 3 bases and J 5 bases; bases outside gene matches: 9. The length of the CDR3 is 16 residues. CDR1 GTSNPN and CDR2 SVGIG come from the germline V gene (reference sequence). CDR3 sequence: CAWRLAGGTWRDTQYF. CDR3 sequence (DNA): TGTGCCTGGAGACTAGCGGGGGGAACCTGGAGAGATACGCAGTATTTT.

The V gene is TRBV18, the J gene TRBJ2-1; D uncertain. Germline V gene sequence: CDR1 KGHSH, CDR2 LQKENI. V lost 5 bases and J lost 6, with 11 bases in between. The CDR3 has 13 amino acids. CDR3 sequence: CASSFRQGNEQFF. The CDR3 nucleotides are TGTGCCAGCTCATTCCGACAAGGCAATGAGCAGTTCTTC.

This rearrangement joins TRBV7-2 to TRBJ2-3, with 8 bases fitting TRBD2. The junction had 17 bases not matched to a gene; V was cut back by 10 bases and J by 5 bases. The CDR3 totals 16 residues. Germline V gene data show CDR1 as SGHTA and CDR2 as FQGNSA. DNA for the CDR3: TGTGCCACCCTCGACCTTAGCGGGGCATCTCGAGATACGCAGTATTTT. Amino acid sequence: CATLDLSGASRDTQYF. Variable domain in full (rest from reference TRBV7-2 and TRBJ2-3): GAGVSQSPSNKVTEKGKDVELRCDPISGHTALYWYRQSLGQGLEFLIYFQGNSAPDKSGLPSDRFSAERTGGSVSTLTIQRTQQEDSAVYLCATLDLSGASRDTQYFGPGTRLTVL.

This clone is a singleton in its sample. The chain combines TRBV2 with TRBJ1-6, with 7 bases identical to TRBD1. Per germline, CDR1 SNHLY and CDR2 FYNNEI. Unmatched junction bases numbered 14, after V lost 3 bases and J lost 12 bases. The CDR3 is 16 residues long. CDR3 protein: CASSDPGAGGTGPLHF. DNA of the CDR3: TGTGCCAGCAGTGATCCGGGGGCAGGGGGGACTGGACCCCTCCACTTT. The complete variable domain, with remaining parts taken from reference TRBV2 and TRBJ1-6, reads EPEVTQTPSHQVTQMGQEVILRCVPISNHLYFYWYRQILGQKVEFLVSFYNNEISEKSEIFDDQFSVERPDGSNFTLKIRSTKLEDSAMYFCASSDPGAGGTGPLHFGNGTRLTVT.

This chain connects TRBV4-3 to TRBJ2-2, with 8 nucleotides matching TRBD2. Germline trimming cut 0 bases from V and 6 bases from J; bases unmatched to any gene: 6. There are 16 residues in the CDR3. Per the germline V gene, CDR1 is LGHNA and CDR2 is YSLEER. The CDR3 loop is CASSQEIGGGAGELFF. The CDR3 nucleotides are TGCGCCAGCAGCCAAGAAATCGGGGGGGGCGCCGGGGAGCTGTTTTTT.

The chain is built from TRBV15 and TRBJ1-2, with 7 bases matching TRBD1. V lost 4 bases and J lost 8; bases outside the gene matches: 10. The germline CDR1 and CDR2 sequences are LNHNV and YYDKDF (reference sequence). The CDR3 runs 14 residues. As DNA, the CDR3 is TGTGCCACCAGCACTAAGAGGGGGCCTGAAGGCTACACCTTC. The encoded protein is CATSTKRGPEGYTF.